The sequence of this T cell receptor (beta chain) was determined in a study of cytomegalovirus exposure and HLA in healthy donors. Study details: The roughly 120 validation repertoires were reported in a later analysis to have been generated on the same platform as the 666 first-cohort repertoires.

The V gene lost 2 bases and the J gene lost 2 bases, with 7 bases spanning the gap. The CDR3 has 14 residues. Germline values: CDR1 MDHEN, CDR2 SYDVKM. Sequencing used immunoSEQ multiplex PCR; TCRdb keeps in-frame clones, though not all of them. The sample comprises 200,000 to 300,000 clones, 90% of which are singletons, and 2.5% to 3.5% rests with the top ten. The chain carries TRBV28 and TRBJ1-5; perhaps TRBD1 as D (5 bases). The sequenced sample consisted of PBMCs. The source of this sequence is a woman aged 30 to 39 in good health and CMV-seronegative. The DNA for the CDR3 is TGTGCCAGCAGTTTAATGGGGGGCAATCAGCCCCAGCATTTT. Protein: CASSLMGGNQPQHF. Complete variable domain (other parts from reference TRBV28 and TRBJ1-5): DVKVTQSSRYLVKRTGEKVFLECVQDMDHENMFWYRQDPGLGLRLIYFSYDVKMKEKGDIPEGYSVSREKKERFSLILESASTNQTSMYLCASSLMGGNQPQHFGDGTRLSIL.